This passage covers 21 T cell receptor beta chains from one sample sequenced in a study of blood T cell repertoires in COVID-19. Sequencing was performed with immunoSEQ multiplex PCR; in TCRdb, only in-frame clones are kept and a portion is missing. Of 150,000 to 200,000 clones in the sample, less than 85% are singletons; the top ten hold around 18%. The sequenced material came from PBMCs or T cells enriched from blood (not recorded which). These receptor sequences come from a man aged 55 to 70 who had recovered from COVID-19.

The chain has TRBV29-1 and TRBJ2-1; TRBD2 agrees at 10 bases. The length of the CDR3 is 13 residues. Germline V gene data show CDR1 as SQVTM and CDR2 as ANQGSEA. The CDR3: CGAAGGPYNEQFF. For the CDR3, the DNA is TGCGGGGCAGCGGGAGGGCCTTACAATGAGCAGTTCTTC.

V is TRBV29-1 and J is TRBJ1-2, with D possibly TRBD1 on 5 matching bases. Between the trimmed V and J ends, which lost 6 bases and 2 bases, there was a span of 13 bases. Germline assignment: CDR1 SQVTM and CDR2 ANQGSEA. CDR3 length: 13 residues. CDR3 protein: CSVGEGNNYGYTF. The CDR3 bases are TGCAGCGTAGGGGAGGGGAACAACTATGGCTACACCTTC.

A few counts support this clone. This sequence joins TRBV7-2 and TRBJ1-3; no clear D gene. Germline CDR1 is SGHTA and CDR2 is FQGNSA. V lost 4 bases to trimming and J lost 0 bases, with 7 bases between them. CDR3 length: 14 residues. The CDR3 coding sequence is TGTGCCAGCAGCTCACAGTCCTCTGGAAACACCATATATTTT. Translation gives CASSSQSSGNTIYF. Supplemented by reference TRBV7-2 and TRBJ1-3, the full variable domain reads GAGVSQSPSNKVTEKGKDVELRCDPISGHTALYWYRQSLGQGLEFLIYFQGNSAPDKSGLPSDRFSAERTGGSVSTLTIQRTQQEDSAVYLCASSSQSSGNTIYFGEGSWLTVV.

The chain joins TRBV6-2 or TRBV6-3 to TRBJ1-5, with 7 bases fitting TRBD1. CDR3 length equals 16 residues. J gave up 0 bases and V 5 bases, and 7 bases lay outside the gene matches. CDR1 is MNHEY, CDR2 SVGEGT, per germline. The CDR3 protein is CASSPYGQVSNQPQHF. CDR3 DNA sequence: TGTGCCAGCAGTCCCTACGGACAGGTTAGCAATCAGCCCCAGCATTTT.

There are a few counts of this clone. The gene calls are TRBV20-1 and TRBJ2-1, with 9 nucleotides matching TRBD2. V lost 3 bases, J lost 0 bases, and 6 bases stayed unmatched. Germline V CDR1 and CDR2: DFQATT, SNEGSKA (reference sequence). CDR3 length: 16 amino acids. CDR3 protein: CSASGLAGSSYNEQFF. In nucleotides, the CDR3 is TGCAGTGCTAGTGGGCTAGCGGGAAGCTCCTACAATGAGCAGTTCTTC.

The chain carries TRBV5-4 and TRBJ2-3, with 12 bases fitting TRBD2. Trimming took 2 bases from V and 5 from J; bases not matched to a gene: 3. Germline CDR1 is SGHNT and CDR2 is YYREEE (reference sequence). The CDR3 loop spans 15 amino acids. CDR3 in amino acids: CASSFRLAGEDTQYF. CDR3 nucleotides: TGTGCCAGCAGCTTCCGACTAGCGGGGGAAGATACGCAGTATTTT. Full variable domain (remainder filled in from reference TRBV5-4 and TRBJ2-3): ETGVTQSPTHLIKTRGQQVTLRCSSQSGHNTVSWYQQALGQGPQFIFQYYREEENGRGNFPPRFSGLQFPNYSSELNVNALELDDSALYLCASSFRLAGEDTQYFGPGTRLTVL.

The rearrangement joins TRBV20-1 to TRBJ2-1; TRBD2 aligns across 9 bases. Germline V gives CDR1 DFQATT, CDR2 SNEGSKA (reference sequence). The V gene end was trimmed by 3 bases and the J gene end by 0 bases; junction bases not matched to a gene: 21. CDR3 length: 21 amino acids. CDR3 in amino acids: CSASSRGGGSGSPSSYNEQFF. The DNA for the CDR3 is TGCAGTGCTAGTTCCAGGGGAGGGGGTAGCGGGAGCCCCAGCTCCTACAATGAGCAGTTCTTC.

Only a few counts were recorded for this clone. The gene calls are TRBV5-1 and TRBJ2-7; perhaps TRBD1 as D (6 bases). The CDR3 is 14 amino acids. Trimming stripped 0 bases from V and 8 bases from J, with 15 bases between. The V gene's germline CDR1 is SGHRS and CDR2 YFSETQ. The CDR3 DNA reads TGCGCCAGCAGCTTGGATACAGGGACCGTCAAGCAGTACTTC. This codes for CASSLDTGTVKQYF.

The chain carries TRBV28 and TRBJ2-7; TRBD1 is a possible D gene (6 bases). Germline-derived CDR1 and CDR2 are MDHEN and SYDVKM. The CDR3 has 15 residues. The V gene lost 3 bases and the J gene lost 3 bases, with 15 bases spanning the gap. The CDR3 here is CASSFKTGIGYEQYF. In DNA form, the CDR3 reads TGTGCCAGCAGTTTTAAAACAGGGATAGGCTACGAGCAGTACTTC.

V gene TRBV25-1 combines with J gene TRBJ2-5, with 8 bases matching TRBD2. The CDR3 totals 14 residues. CDR1 and CDR2 (germline): MGHDK, SYGVNS. The junction had 1 base not matched to a gene; V was cut back by 3 bases and J by 1 base. CDR3 DNA sequence: TGTGCCAGCAGTGACGGGGGGGCCCAAGAGACCCAGTACTTC. Translating it yields CASSDGGAQETQYF.

The CDR3 DNA sequence: TGTGCCAGCAGCTCGTTACAGAGCTCCTACGAGCAGTACTTC. Translated, it gives CASSSLQSSYEQYF. The chain has TRBV5-6 and TRBJ2-7; no clear D. The CDR3 is 14 residues long. Deletions cut 3 bases from V and 0 bases from J, with 10 bases between. In germline, CDR1 is SGHDT, CDR2 YYEEEE.

The V and J genes are TRBV28 and TRBJ2-2; D is perhaps TRBD2 (5 bases). CDR1 MDHEN and CDR2 SYDVKM come from the germline V gene. V lost 4 bases and J 7 bases, leaving 16 bases between the germline ends. The CDR3 covers 15 residues. The CDR3 DNA follows: TGTGCCAGCAGTTCAGCGGTCCTAGTTTACGGGGAGCTGTTTTTT. Protein: CASSSAVLVYGELFF.

This chain links TRBV10-3 with TRBJ2-7; TRBD1 is a possible D gene (6 bases). Germline assignment: CDR1 ENHRY and CDR2 SYGVKD. V lost 9 bases and J 5 bases, leaving 26 bases between the germline ends. CDR3 size: 16 residues. The CDR3 region is CAIGGLDSDFRNEQYF. DNA of the CDR3: TGTGCCATTGGTGGGCTGGACAGCGACTTCAGGAACGAGCAGTACTTC.

Only a few counts were recorded for this clone. V is TRBV16 and J is TRBJ1-6; the D gene is possibly TRBD1 (5 bases). CDR1 is KGHSY and CDR2 is FQNENV in the germline V gene. The CDR3 is made up of 15 amino acids. Trimming shortened V by 4 bases and J by 10 bases, and 17 bases separated the two germline ends. CDR3 nucleotides: TGTGCCAGCAGCCGGATCAATCCCCAGGGCTCACCCCTCCACTTT. Protein product: CASSRINPQGSPLHF. Complete variable domain (other parts from reference TRBV16 and TRBJ1-6): GEEVAQTPKHLVRGEGQKAKLYCAPIKGHSYVFWYQQVLKNEFKFLISFQNENVFDETGMPKERFSAKCLPNSPCSLEIQATKLEDSAVYFCASSRINPQGSPLHFGNGTRLTVT.

The chain couples TRBV7-3 to TRBJ2-2; D is unresolved. CDR3 size: 13 residues. CDR1 SGHTA and CDR2 FQGTGA come from the germline V gene. V lost 1 base to trimming and J lost 6 bases, with 6 bases between them. Here the CDR3 reads CASSLRQAGELFF. The CDR3 DNA sequence: TGTGCCAGCAGCTTAAGGCAGGCCGGGGAGCTGTTTTTT.

The CDR3 sequence is CSAGDTGELFF. The CDR3 nucleotides are TGCAGTGCCGGTGACACCGGGGAGCTGTTTTTT. This sequence joins TRBV20-1 and TRBJ2-2; no firm D call. Germline lookup yields CDR1 DFQATT and CDR2 SNEGSKA (reference sequence). This CDR3 contains 11 residues. V was clipped by 6 bases and J by 3 bases, with 5 bases between them.

The CDR3 region is CASSSQGVTPLEEQYF. Written as DNA, the CDR3 is TGCGCCAGCAGCTCACAGGGGGTCACCCCTTTGGAAGAGCAGTACTTC. The chain joins TRBV5-1 to TRBJ2-7; the match to TRBD1 covers 8 bases. Trimming at V came to 3 bases and at J to 7 bases, leaving 15 bases not matched to a gene. In germline, CDR1 is SGHRS, CDR2 YFSETQ. The CDR3 length is 16 residues.

The chain employs TRBV2 and TRBJ2-3; TRBD2 aligns across 12 bases. Looked up from germline, CDR1 is SNHLY and CDR2 is FYNNEI. V was clipped by 5 bases and J by 4 bases; unmatched bases: 19. The CDR3 sequence is 20 residues long. The CDR3 protein is CASSRATAKSGLAGSDTQYF. CDR3 nucleotide sequence: TGTGCCAGCAGTCGAGCCACAGCAAAATCGGGACTAGCGGGCTCAGATACGCAGTATTTT.

The chain carries TRBV28 and TRBJ2-1; 7 nucleotides match TRBD1. The V gene's germline CDR1 is MDHEN and CDR2 SYDVKM. The CDR3 is made up of 15 amino acids. V lost 3 bases, J lost 10 bases, and 12 bases stayed unmatched. CDR3 protein: CASSLATGLAIEQFF. CDR3 coding DNA: TGTGCCAGCAGTTTGGCGACAGGGCTTGCGATCGAGCAGTTCTTC. The whole variable domain, remainder taken from reference TRBV28 and TRBJ2-1, is DVKVTQSSRYLVKRTGEKVFLECVQDMDHENMFWYRQDPGLGLRLIYFSYDVKMKEKGDIPEGYSVSREKKERFSLILESASTNQTSMYLCASSLATGLAIEQFFGPGTRLTVL.

This sequence joins TRBV6-5 and TRBJ1-4, with D maybe TRBD1 (5 bases). There are 10 residues in the CDR3. V was trimmed by 11 bases and J by 11 bases, leaving 12 bases between them. CDR1 MNHEY and CDR2 SVGAGI come from the germline V gene. For the CDR3, the DNA is TGTGCCGCGGGGCGGGGTAAACTGTTTTTT. Amino acid sequence: CAAGRGKLFF.

This clone was seen once. V usage is TRBV19 and J usage is TRBJ1-5, with D uncertain. V lost 3 bases and J 0 bases, leaving 21 bases between the germline ends. Germline V gene sequence: CDR1 LNHDA, CDR2 SQIVND (reference sequence). The CDR3 contains 19 residues. This CDR3 reads CASSIVGSRRVDSNQPQHF. In nucleotides, the CDR3 is TGTGCCAGTAGTATCGTCGGATCTCGTCGGGTTGATAGCAATCAGCCCCAGCATTTT.